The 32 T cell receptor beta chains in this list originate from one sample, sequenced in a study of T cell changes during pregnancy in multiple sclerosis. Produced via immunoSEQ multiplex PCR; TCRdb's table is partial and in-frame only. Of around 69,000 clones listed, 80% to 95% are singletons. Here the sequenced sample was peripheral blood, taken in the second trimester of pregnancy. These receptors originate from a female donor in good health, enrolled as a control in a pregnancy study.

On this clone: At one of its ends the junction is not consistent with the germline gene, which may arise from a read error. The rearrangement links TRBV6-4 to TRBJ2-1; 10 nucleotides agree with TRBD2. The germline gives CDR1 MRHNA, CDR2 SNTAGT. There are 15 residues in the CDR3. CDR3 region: CASSDSAAGGTGALF. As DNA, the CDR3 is TGTGCCAGCAGTGACTCGGCAGCGGGAGGGACCGGGGCGCTCTTC.

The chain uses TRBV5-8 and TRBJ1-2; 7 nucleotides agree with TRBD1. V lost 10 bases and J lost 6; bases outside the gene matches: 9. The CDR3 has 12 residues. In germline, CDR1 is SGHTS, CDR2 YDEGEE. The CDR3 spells CACWRGRNGYTF. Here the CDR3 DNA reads TGTGCCTGTTGGAGGGGGCGGAATGGCTACACCTTC. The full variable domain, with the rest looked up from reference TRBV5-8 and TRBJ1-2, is EAGVTQSPTHLIKTRGQQATLRCSPISGHTSVYWYQQALGLGLQFLLWYDEGEERNRGNFPPRFSGRQFPNYSSELNVNALELEDSALYLCACWRGRNGYTFGSGTRLTVV.

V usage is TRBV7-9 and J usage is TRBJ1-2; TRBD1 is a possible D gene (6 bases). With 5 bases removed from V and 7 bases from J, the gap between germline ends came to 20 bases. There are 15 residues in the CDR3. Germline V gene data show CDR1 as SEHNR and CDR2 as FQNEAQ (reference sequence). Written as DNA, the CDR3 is TGTGCCAGCAGCCCGGTAACGTGGGGGCGGGCTGGCTACACCTTC. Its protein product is CASSPVTWGRAGYTF.

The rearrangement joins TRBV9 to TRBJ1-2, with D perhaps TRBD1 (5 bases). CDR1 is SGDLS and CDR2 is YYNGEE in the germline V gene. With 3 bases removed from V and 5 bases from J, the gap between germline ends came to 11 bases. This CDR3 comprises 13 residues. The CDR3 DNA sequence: TGTGCCAGCAGCGGGGGGGGGATGTATGGCTACACCTTC. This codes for CASSGGGMYGYTF.

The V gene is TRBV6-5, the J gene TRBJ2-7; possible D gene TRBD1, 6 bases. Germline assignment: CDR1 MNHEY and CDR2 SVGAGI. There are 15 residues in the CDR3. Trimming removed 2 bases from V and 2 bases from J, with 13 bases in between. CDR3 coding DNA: TGTGCCAGCAGTTACAGGGGGTTCGGGACCTACGAGCAGTACTTC. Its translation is CASSYRGFGTYEQYF.

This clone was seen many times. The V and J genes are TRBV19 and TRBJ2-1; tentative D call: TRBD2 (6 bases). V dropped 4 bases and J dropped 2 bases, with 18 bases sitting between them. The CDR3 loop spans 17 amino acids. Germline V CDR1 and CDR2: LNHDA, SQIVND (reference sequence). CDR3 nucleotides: TGTGCCAGTAGTACAGAAATGCTAGCGTTTACCTACAATGAGCAGTTCTTC. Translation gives CASSTEMLAFTYNEQFF.

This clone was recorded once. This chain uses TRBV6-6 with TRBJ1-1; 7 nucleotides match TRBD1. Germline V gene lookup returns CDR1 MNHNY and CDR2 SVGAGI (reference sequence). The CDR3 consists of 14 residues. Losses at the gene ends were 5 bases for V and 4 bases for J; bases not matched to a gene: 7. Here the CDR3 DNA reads TGTGCCAGCAGTCCGGACAGGTTGGGCACTGAAGCTTTCTTT. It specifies CASSPDRLGTEAFF.

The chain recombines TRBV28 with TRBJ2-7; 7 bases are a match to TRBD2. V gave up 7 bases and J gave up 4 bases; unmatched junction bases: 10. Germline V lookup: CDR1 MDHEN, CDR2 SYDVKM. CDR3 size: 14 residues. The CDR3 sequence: CASNPLGGRYEQYF. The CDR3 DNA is TGTGCCAGCAATCCCCTAGGCGGGAGATACGAGCAGTACTTC.

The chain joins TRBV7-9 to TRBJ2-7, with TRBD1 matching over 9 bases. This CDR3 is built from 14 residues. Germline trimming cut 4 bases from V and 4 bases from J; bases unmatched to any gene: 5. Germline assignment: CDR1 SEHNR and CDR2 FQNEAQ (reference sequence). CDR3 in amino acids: CASSSWDRAYEQYF. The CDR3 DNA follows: TGTGCCAGCAGCTCATGGGACAGGGCGTACGAGCAGTACTTC.

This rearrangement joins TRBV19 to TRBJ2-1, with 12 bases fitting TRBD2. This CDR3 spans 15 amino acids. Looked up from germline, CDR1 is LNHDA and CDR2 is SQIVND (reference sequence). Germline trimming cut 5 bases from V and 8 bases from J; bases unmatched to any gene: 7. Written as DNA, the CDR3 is TGTGCCAGTAGTGATCCTAGCGGGAGGGTGGATGAGCAGTTCTTC. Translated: CASSDPSGRVDEQFF.

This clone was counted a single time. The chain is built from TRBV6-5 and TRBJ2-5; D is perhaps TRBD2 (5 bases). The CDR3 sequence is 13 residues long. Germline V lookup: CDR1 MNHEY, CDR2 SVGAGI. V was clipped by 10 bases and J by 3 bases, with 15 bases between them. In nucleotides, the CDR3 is TGTGCCATCAAGGCTAGCAGCGAAGAGACCCAGTACTTC. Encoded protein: CAIKASSEETQYF.

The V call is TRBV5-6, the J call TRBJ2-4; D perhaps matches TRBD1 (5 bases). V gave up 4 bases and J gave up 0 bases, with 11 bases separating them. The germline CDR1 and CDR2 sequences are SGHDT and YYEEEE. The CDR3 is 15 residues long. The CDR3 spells CASSKAGIAKNIQYF. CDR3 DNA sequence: TGTGCCAGCAGCAAGGCAGGGATAGCCAAAAACATTCAGTACTTC.

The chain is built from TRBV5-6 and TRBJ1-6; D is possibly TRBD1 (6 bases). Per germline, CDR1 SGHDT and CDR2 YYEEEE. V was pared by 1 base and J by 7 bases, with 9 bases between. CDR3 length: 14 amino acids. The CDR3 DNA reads TGTGCCAGCAGCTTGTCCGGGACAAATTCACCCCTCCACTTT. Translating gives CASSLSGTNSPLHF. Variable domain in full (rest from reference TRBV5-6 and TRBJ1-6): DAGVTQSPTHLIKTRGQQVTLRCSPKSGHDTVSWYQQALGQGPQFIFQYYEEEERQRGNFPDRFSGHQFPNYSSELNVNALLLGDSALYLCASSLSGTNSPLHFGNGTRLTVT.

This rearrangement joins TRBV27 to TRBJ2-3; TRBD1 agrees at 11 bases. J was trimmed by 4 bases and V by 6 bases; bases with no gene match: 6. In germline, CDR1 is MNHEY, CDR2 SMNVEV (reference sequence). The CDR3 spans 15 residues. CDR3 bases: TGTGCCAGCAGCGTGGACAGGGGGCATCCAGATACGCAGTATTTT. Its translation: CASSVDRGHPDTQYF.

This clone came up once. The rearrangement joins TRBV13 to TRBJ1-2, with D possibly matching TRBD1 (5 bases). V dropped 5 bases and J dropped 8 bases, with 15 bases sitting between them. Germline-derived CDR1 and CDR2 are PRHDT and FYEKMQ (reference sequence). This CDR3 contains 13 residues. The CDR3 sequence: CASSNWGGRGYTF. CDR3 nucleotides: TGTGCCAGCAGCAATTGGGGGGGACGAGGCTACACCTTC.

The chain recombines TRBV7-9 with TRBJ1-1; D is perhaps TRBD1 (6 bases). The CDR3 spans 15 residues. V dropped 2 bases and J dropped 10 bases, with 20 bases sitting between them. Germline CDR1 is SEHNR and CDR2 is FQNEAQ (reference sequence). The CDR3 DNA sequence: TGTGCCAGCAGCTTAACGGCGGGGGGCAACCACGGAGCTTTCTTT. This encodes CASSLTAGGNHGAFF.

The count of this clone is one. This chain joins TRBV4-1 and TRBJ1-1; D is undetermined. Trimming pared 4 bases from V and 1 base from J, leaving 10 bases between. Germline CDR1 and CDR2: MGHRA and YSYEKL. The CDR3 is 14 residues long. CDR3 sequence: CASSPEGRNTEAFF. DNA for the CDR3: TGCGCCAGCAGCCCTGAGGGCAGGAACACTGAAGCTTTCTTT.

CDR3 region: CASTIRRDNTGELFF. As DNA, the CDR3 is TGCGCCAGCACCATTCGTCGGGATAACACCGGGGAGCTGTTTTTT. V gene TRBV5-1 combines with J gene TRBJ2-2; D perhaps matches TRBD2 (5 bases). Germline CDR1 reads SGHRS; CDR2 reads YFSETQ. V was cut by 6 bases and J by 2 bases, with 14 bases left in between. The CDR3 is made up of 15 amino acids.

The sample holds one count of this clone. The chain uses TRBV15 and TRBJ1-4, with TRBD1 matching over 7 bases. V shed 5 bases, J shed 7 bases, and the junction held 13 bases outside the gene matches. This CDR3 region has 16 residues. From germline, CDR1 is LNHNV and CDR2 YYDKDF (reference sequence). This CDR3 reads CATSAQRRGRIEKLFF. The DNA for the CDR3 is TGTGCCACCAGCGCACAACGAAGGGGGCGCATTGAAAAACTGTTTTTT.

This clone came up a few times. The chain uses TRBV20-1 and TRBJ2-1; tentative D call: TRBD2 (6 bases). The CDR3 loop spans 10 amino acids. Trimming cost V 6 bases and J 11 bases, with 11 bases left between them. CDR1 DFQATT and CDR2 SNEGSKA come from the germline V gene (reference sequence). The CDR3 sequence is CSAEGLQQFF. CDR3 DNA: TGCAGTGCGGAGGGACTGCAGCAGTTCTTC.

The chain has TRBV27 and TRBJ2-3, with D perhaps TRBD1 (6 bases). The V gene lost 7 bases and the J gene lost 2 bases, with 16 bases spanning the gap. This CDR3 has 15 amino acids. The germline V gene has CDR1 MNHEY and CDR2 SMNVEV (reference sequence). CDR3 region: CASTQQQGFTDTQYF. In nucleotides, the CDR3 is TGTGCCAGCACCCAACAACAGGGATTCACAGATACGCAGTATTTT.

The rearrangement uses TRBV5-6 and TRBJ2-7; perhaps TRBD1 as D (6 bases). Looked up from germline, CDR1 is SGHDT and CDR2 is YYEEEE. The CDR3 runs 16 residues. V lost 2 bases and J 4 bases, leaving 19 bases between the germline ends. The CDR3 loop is CASSLTGQIAIYEQYF. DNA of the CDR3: TGTGCCAGCAGCTTAACCGGACAGATCGCTATTTACGAGCAGTACTTC. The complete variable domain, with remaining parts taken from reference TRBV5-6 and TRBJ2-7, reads DAGVTQSPTHLIKTRGQQVTLRCSPKSGHDTVSWYQQALGQGPQFIFQYYEEEERQRGNFPDRFSGHQFPNYSSELNVNALLLGDSALYLCASSLTGQIAIYEQYFGPGTRLTVT.

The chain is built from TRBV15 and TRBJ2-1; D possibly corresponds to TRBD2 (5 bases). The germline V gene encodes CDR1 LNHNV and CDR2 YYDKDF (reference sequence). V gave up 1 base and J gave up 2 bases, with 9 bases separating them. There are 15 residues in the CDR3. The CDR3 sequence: CATSRAREAYNEQFF. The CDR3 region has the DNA TGTGCCACCAGCAGAGCCCGGGAAGCCTACAATGAGCAGTTCTTC.

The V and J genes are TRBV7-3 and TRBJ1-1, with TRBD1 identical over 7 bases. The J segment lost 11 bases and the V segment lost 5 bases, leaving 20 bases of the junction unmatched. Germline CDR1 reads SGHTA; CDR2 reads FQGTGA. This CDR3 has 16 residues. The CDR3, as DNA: TGTGCCAGCAGCCCGGGGACAGACAAAAGGAGTGGTGGGGCTTTCTTT. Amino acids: CASSPGTDKRSGGAFF.

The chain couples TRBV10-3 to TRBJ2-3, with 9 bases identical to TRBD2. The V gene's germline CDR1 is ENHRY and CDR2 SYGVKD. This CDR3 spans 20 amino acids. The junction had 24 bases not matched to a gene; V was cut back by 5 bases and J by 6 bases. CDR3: CAISPGPRSQRGARPDTQYF. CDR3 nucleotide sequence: TGTGCCATCAGTCCCGGACCCCGAAGTCAGCGGGGGGCCCGGCCGGATACGCAGTATTTT.

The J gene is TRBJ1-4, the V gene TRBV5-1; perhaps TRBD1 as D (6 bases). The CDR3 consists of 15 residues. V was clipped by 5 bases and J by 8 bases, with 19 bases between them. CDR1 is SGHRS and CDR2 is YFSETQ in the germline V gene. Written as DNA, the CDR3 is TGCGCCAGCAGGACAGGATTGGGTGGGGGAGAAAAACTGTTTTTT. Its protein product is CASRTGLGGGEKLFF.

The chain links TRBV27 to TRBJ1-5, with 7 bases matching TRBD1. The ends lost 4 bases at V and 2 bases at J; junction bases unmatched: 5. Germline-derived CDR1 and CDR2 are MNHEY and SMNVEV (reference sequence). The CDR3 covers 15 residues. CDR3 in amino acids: CASSSSGQGNQPQHF. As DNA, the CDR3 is TGTGCCAGCAGTTCTTCTGGACAGGGCAATCAGCCCCAGCATTTT.

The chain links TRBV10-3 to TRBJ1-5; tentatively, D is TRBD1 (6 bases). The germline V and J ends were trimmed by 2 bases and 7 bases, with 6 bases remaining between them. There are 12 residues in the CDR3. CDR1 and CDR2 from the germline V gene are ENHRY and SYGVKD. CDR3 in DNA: TGTGCCATCAGTGAGGGGGGCCAGCCCCAGCATTTT. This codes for CAISEGGQPQHF.

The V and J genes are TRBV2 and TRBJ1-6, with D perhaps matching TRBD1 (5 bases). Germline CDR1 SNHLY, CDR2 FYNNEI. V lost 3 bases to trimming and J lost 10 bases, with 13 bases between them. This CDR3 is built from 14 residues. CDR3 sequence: CASSDYGGGSPLHF. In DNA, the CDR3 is TGTGCCAGCAGTGATTACGGCGGGGGATCACCCCTCCACTTT. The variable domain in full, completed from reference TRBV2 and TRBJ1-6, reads EPEVTQTPSHQVTQMGQEVILRCVPISNHLYFYWYRQILGQKVEFLVSFYNNEISEKSEIFDDQFSVERPDGSNFTLKIRSTKLEDSAMYFCASSDYGGGSPLHFGNGTRLTVT.

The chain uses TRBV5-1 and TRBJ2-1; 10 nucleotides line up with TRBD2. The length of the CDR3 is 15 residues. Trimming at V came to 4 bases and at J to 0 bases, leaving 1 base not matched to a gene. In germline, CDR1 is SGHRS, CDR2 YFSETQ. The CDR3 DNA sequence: TGCGCCAGCAGCCTAGCGGGGGTCTCCTACAATGAGCAGTTCTTC. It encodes CASSLAGVSYNEQFF.

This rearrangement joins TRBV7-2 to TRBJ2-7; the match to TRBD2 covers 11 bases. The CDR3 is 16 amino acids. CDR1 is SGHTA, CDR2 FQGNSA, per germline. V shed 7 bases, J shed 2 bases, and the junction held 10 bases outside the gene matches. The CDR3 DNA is TGTGCCAGCAAACTAGCCGGGACTAGCGGCGCCTACGAGCAGTACTTC. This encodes CASKLAGTSGAYEQYF.

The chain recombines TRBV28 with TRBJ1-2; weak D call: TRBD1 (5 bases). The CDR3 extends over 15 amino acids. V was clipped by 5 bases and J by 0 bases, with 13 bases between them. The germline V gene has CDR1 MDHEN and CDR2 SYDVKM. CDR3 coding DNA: TGTGCCAGCAGTCGCCGGGGGGTGCCTAACTATGGCTACACCTTC. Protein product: CASSRRGVPNYGYTF.